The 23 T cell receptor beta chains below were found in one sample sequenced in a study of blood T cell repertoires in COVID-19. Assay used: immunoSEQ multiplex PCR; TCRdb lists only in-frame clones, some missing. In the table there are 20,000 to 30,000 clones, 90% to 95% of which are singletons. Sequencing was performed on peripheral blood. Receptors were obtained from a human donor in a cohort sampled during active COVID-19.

Written as DNA, the CDR3 is TGTGCCAGCAGCCCTCCGGGACTAGCGAGCAAGACCTACGAGCAGTACTTC. This gives the protein CASSPPGLASKTYEQYF. The rearrangement links TRBV28 to TRBJ2-7, with 10 nucleotides matching TRBD2. The CDR3 runs 17 residues. Germline CDR1 is MDHEN and CDR2 is SYDVKM. The V gene end was trimmed by 6 bases and the J gene end by 2 bases; junction bases not matched to a gene: 13.

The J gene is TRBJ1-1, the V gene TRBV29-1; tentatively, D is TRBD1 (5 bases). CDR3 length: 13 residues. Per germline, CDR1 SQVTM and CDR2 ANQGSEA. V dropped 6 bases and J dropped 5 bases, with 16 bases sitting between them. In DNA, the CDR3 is TGCAGCGTGAAGGACGGGGGTAGTACTGAAGCTTTCTTT. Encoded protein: CSVKDGGSTEAFF.

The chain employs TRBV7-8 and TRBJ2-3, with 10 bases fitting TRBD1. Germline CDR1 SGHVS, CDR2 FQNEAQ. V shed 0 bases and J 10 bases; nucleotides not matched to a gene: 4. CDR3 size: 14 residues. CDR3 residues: CASSLAGTGVPQYF. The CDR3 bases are TGTGCCAGCAGCTTAGCCGGGACAGGGGTGCCGCAGTATTTT.

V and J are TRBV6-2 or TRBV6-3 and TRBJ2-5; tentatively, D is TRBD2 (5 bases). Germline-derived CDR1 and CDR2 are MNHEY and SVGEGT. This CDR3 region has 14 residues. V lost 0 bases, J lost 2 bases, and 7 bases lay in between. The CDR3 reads CASSYSRLQETQYF. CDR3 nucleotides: TGTGCCAGCAGTTACTCGAGACTACAAGAGACCCAGTACTTC.

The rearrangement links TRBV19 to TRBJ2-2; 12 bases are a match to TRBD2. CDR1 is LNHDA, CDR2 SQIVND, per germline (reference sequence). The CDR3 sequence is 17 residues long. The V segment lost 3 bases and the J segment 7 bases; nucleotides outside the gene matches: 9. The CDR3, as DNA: TGTGCCAGTAGTATTCCAAGACTAGCGGGAGTTAGCGGGGAGCTGTTTTTT. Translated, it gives CASSIPRLAGVSGELFF.

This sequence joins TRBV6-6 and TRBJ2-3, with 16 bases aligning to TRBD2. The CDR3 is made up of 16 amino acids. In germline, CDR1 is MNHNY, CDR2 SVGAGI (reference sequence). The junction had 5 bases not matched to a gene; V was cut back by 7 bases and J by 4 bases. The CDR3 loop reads CASIGTSGGAPDTQYF. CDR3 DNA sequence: TGTGCCAGCATCGGGACTAGCGGGGGGGCACCAGATACGCAGTATTTT.

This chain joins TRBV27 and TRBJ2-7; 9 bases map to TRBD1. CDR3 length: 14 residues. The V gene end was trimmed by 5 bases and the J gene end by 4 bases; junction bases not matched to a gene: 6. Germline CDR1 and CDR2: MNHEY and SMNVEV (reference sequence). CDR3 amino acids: CASSPDRGGYEQYF. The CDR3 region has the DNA TGTGCCAGCAGTCCAGACAGGGGGGGGTACGAGCAGTACTTC.

CDR3 sequence: CASSSQTGGQGGYTF. For the CDR3, the DNA is TGTGCCAGCAGCTCCCAGACAGGGGGCCAGGGGGGCTACACCTTC. V gene TRBV7-2 combines with J gene TRBJ1-2; 10 bases map to TRBD1. CDR1 and CDR2 (germline): SGHTA, FQGNSA. CDR3 length equals 15 residues. Trimming took 4 bases from V and 8 from J; bases not matched to a gene: 10.

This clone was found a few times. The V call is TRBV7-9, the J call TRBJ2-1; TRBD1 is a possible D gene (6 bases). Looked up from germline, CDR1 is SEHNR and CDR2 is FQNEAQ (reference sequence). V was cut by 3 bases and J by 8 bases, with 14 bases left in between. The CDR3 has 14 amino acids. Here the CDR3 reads CASSFWDTWDEQFF. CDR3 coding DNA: TGTGCCAGCAGCTTCTGGGACACTTGGGATGAGCAGTTCTTC.

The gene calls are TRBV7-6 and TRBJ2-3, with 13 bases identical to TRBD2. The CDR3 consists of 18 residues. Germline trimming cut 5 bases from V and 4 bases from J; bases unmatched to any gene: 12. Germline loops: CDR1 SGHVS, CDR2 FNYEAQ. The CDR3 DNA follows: TGTGCCAGCAGCCCTAAGACTAGCGGGAGGCCATTGCCAGATACGCAGTATTTT. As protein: CASSPKTSGRPLPDTQYF.

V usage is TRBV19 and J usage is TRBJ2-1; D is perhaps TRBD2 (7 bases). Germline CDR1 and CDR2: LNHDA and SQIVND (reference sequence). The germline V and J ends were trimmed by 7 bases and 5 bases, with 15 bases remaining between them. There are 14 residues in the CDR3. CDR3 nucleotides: TGTGCCAGTACGAAGGGGGGGAGAGACAATGAGCAGTTCTTC. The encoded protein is CASTKGGRDNEQFF. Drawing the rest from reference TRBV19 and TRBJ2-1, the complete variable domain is DGGITQSPKYLFRKEGQNVTLSCEQNLNHDAMYWYRQDPGQGLRLIYYSQIVNDFQKGDIAEGYSVSREKKESFPLTVTSAQKNPTAFYLCASTKGGRDNEQFFGPGTRLTVL.

CDR3 sequence: CASTVASTGFNEQFF. As DNA, the CDR3 is TGTGCCAGTACAGTAGCCTCCACAGGGTTCAATGAGCAGTTCTTC. The genes are TRBV19 and TRBJ2-1, with a weak D call TRBD1 (6 bases). The germline gives CDR1 LNHDA, CDR2 SQIVND (reference sequence). Trimming took off 7 bases at V and 6 bases at J, with 19 bases between the two ends. CDR3 length: 15 residues.

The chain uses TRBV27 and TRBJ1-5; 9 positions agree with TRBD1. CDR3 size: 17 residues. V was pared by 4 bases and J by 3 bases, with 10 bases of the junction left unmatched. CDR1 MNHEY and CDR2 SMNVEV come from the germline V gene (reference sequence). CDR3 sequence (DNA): TGTGCCAGCAGTTCGGACAGGGGAGCGATGGACAATCAGCCCCAGCATTTT. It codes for CASSSDRGAMDNQPQHF.

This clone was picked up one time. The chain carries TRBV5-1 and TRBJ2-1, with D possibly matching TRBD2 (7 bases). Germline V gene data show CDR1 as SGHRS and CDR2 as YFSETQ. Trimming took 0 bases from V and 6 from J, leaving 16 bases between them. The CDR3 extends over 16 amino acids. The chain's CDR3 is CASSLGGGGPGNEQFF. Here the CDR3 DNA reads TGCGCCAGCAGCTTGGGTGGCGGGGGCCCCGGCAATGAGCAGTTCTTC.

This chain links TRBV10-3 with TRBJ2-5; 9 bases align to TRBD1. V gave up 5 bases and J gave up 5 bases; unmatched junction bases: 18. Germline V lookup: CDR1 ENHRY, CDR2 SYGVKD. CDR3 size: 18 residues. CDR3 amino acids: CAISKRGRGQGVGETQYF. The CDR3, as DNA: TGTGCCATCAGTAAAAGGGGAAGGGGACAGGGAGTTGGGGAGACCCAGTACTTC.

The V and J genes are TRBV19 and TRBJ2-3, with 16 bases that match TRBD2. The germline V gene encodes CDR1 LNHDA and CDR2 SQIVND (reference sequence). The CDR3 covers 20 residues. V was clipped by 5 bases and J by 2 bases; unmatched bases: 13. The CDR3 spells CASSPRRGTSGRGDTDTQYF. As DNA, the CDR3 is TGTGCCAGTAGTCCCCGCCGGGGGACTAGCGGGAGGGGAGACACAGATACGCAGTATTTT. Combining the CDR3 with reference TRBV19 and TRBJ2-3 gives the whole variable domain DGGITQSPKYLFRKEGQNVTLSCEQNLNHDAMYWYRQDPGQGLRLIYYSQIVNDFQKGDIAEGYSVSREKKESFPLTVTSAQKNPTAFYLCASSPRRGTSGRGDTDTQYFGPGTRLTVL.

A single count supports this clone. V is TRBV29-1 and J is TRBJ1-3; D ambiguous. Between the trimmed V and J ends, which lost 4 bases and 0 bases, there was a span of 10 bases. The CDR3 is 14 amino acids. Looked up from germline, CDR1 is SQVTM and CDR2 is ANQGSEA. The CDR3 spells CSVATESSGNTIYF. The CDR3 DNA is TGCAGCGTTGCCACGGAGAGCTCTGGAAACACCATATATTTT.

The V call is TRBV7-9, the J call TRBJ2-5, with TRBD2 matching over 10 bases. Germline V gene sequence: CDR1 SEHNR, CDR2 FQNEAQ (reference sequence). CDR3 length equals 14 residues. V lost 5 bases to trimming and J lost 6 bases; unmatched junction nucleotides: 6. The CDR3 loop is CASSAGTSDKTQYF. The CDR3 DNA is TGTGCCAGCAGCGCCGGGACTAGCGACAAGACCCAGTACTTC.

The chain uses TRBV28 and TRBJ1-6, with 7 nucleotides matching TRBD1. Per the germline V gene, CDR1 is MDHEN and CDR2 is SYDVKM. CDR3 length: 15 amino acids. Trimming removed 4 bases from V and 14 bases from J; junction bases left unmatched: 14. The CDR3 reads CASSSPGTVRLTLHF. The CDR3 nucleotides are TGTGCCAGCAGTTCGCCCGGGACAGTGCGGCTCACCCTCCACTTT. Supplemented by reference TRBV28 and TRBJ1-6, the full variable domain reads DVKVTQSSRYLVKRTGEKVFLECVQDMDHENMFWYRQDPGLGLRLIYFSYDVKMKEKGDIPEGYSVSREKKERFSLILESASTNQTSMYLCASSSPGTVRLTLHFGNGTRLTVT.

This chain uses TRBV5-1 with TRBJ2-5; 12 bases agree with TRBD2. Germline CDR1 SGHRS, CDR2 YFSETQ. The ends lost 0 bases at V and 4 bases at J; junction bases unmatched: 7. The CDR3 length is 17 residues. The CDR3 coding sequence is TGCGCCAGCAGCTTGGCTAGCGGGGGGGGCGCCGGAGAGACCCAGTACTTC. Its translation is CASSLASGGGAGETQYF.

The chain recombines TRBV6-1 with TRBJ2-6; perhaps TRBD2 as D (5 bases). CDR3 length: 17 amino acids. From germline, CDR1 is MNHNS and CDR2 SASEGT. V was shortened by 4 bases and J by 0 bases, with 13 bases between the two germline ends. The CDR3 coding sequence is TGTGCCAGCAGTGGAGGGCGGATAAGCTCTGGGGCCAACGTCCTGACTTTC. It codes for CASSGGRISSGANVLTF.

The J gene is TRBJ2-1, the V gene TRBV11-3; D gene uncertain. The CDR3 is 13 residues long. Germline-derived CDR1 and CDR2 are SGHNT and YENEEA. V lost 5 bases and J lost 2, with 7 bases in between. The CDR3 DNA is TGTGCCAGCAGCCTCCCCCCCTACAATGAGCAGTTCTTC. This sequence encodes CASSLPPYNEQFF.

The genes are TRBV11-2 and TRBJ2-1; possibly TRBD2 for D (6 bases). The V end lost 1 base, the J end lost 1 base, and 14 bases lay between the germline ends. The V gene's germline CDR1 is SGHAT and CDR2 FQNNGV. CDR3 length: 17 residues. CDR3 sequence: CASSLVGGALSYNEQFF. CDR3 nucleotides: TGTGCCAGCAGCTTAGTGGGGGGAGCCCTTTCCTACAATGAGCAGTTCTTC.